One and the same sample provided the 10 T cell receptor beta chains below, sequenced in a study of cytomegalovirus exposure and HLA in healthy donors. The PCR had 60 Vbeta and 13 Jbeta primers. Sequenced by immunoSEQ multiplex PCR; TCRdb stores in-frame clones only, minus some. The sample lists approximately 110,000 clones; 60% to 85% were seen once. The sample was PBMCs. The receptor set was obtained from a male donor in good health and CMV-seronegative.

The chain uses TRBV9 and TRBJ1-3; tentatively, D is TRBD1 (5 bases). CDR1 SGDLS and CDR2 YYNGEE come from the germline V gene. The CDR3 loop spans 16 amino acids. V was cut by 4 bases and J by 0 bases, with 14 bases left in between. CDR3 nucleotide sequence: TGTGCCAGCAGCCCGGGGGGGGGTTACTCTGGAAACACCATATATTTT. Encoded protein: CASSPGGGYSGNTIYF.

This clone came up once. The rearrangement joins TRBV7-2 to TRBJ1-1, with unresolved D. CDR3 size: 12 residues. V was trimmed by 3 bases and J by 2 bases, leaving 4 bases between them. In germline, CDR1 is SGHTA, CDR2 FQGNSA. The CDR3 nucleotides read TGTGCCAGCAGCTTTTCAAACACTGAAGCTTTCTTT. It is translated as CASSFSNTEAFF. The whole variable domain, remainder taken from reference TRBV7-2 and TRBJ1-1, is GAGVSQSPSNKVTEKGKDVELRCDPISGHTALYWYRQSLGQGLEFLIYFQGNSAPDKSGLPSDRFSAERTGGSVSTLTIQRTQQEDSAVYLCASSFSNTEAFFGQGTRLTVV.

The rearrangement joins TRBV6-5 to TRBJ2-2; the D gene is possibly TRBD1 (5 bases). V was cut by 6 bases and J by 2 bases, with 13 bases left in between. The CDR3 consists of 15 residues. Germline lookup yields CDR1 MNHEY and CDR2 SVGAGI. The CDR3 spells CASSPTEINTGELFF. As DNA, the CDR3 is TGTGCCAGCAGCCCGACAGAAATAAACACCGGGGAGCTGTTTTTT.

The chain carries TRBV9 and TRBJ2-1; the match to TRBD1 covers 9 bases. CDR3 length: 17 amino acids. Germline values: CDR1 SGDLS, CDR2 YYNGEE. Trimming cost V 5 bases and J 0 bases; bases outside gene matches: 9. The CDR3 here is CASRRGQGFSSYNEQFF. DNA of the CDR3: TGTGCCAGCAGACGGGGACAGGGTTTTAGCTCCTACAATGAGCAGTTCTTC.

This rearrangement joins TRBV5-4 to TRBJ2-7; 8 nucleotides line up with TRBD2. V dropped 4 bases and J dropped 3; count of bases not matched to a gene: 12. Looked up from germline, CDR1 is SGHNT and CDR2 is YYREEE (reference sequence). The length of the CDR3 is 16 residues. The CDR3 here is CASSTGGGGWDYEQYF. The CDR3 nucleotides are TGTGCCAGCAGCACGGGAGGGGGGGGTTGGGACTACGAGCAGTACTTC.

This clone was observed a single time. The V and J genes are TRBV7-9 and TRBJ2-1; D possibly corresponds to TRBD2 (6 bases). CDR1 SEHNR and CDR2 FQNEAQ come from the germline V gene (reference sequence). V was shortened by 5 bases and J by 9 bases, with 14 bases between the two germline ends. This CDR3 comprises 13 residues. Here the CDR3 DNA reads TGTGCCAGCAGCCAATCCGCGGGAATTGAGCAGTTCTTC. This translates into CASSQSAGIEQFF.

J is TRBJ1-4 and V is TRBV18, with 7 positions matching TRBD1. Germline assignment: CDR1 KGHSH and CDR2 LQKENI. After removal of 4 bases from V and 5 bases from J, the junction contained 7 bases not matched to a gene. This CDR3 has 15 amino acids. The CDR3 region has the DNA TGTGCCAGCTCACGATCGGGACAGCAAAATGAAAAACTGTTTTTT. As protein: CASSRSGQQNEKLFF.

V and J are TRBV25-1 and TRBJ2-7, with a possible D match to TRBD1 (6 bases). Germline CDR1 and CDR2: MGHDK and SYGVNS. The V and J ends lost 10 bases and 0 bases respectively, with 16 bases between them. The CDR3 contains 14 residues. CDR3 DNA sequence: TGTGCCATACCTCGACAGGCGGGCTCCTACGAGCAGTACTTC. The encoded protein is CAIPRQAGSYEQYF.

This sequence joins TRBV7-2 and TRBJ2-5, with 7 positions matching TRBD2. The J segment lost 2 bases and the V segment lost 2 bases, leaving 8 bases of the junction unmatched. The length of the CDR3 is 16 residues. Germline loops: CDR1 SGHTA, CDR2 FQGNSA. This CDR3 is CASSLSGGAGQETQYF. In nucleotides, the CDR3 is TGTGCCAGCAGCTTATCGGGCGGAGCGGGGCAAGAGACCCAGTACTTC.

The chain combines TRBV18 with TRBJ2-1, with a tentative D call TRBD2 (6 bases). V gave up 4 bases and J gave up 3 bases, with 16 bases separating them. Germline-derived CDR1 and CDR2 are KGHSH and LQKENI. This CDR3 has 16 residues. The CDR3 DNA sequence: TGTGCCAGCTCACGGGGGGTCTGGGGACTCTACAATGAGCAGTTCTTC. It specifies CASSRGVWGLYNEQFF.